This TCR beta chain was sequenced for a study of tumor-infiltrating lymphocytes in primary liver carcinoma. Study-wide background: Tumor lesions were T1-T3 N0M0 and spanned roughly 4 to 11 cm. Overall study findings and caveats: When set against blood, tumors had a significantly higher top-250-clone fraction (p = 0.039). Paired tumor-adjacent and tumor-blood samples overlapped less than tumor region pairs did.

A primer matching the constant region was used to make TCR beta cDNA from 500 to 600 ng of total RNA. The TCR beta library was amplified through three nested multiplex PCR rounds in a modified ARM-PCR procedure. Each of the first two PCR rounds ran roughly 9 cycles with TRBV1-TRBV30 forward and C-beta reverse primers. TCRdb analysed the multiplex PCR reads with MiXCR anew, one entry per CDR3 protein. The sample includes about 180,000 distinct CDR3 sequences, 50% to 75% of them seen just once. CDR1 is MDHEN, CDR2 SYDVKM, per germline. The CDR3 covers 13 residues. Trimming stripped 2 bases from V and 5 bases from J, with 7 bases between. The source of the blood RNA was unsorted whole blood, and germline DNA was extracted as well. This clonotype was observed many times. The antigen remains undetermined.

The sequence came from a man between 40 and 49 years old with primary liver carcinoma and hepatitis B virus infection. The sequencing input was peripheral blood. The chain is built from TRBV28 and TRBJ1-5; D gene ambiguous. CDR3 region: CASSLVHDQPQHF. The CDR3 coding sequence is TGTGCCAGCAGTTTAGTCCATGATCAGCCCCAGCATTTT.